This TCR beta chain was identified in a study of beta chain features in type 1 diabetes. Study outcomes and limitations: A moderate, significant TCRB CDR3 shortening appeared in type 1 diabetes across four CD4+ subsets.

Reverse transcription of all isolated RNA meant that expressed TCRB transcripts were sequenced. Here immunoSEQ multiplex PCR was the method, and the copy in TCRdb shows in-frame clones only, minus some. The sample shows around 260,000 clones, less than 30% of them seen only once. Trimming cost V 6 bases and J 4 bases; bases outside gene matches: 6. The germline V gene has CDR1 SGHRS and CDR2 YFSETQ. CDR3 length equals 14 residues. As for this clone: What it recognizes is unknown.

The TCR originated in a woman in her twenties or thirties with type 1 diabetes. The chain carries TRBV5-1 and TRBJ2-2, with 7 bases that match TRBD2. The sample comprised naive CD4+ T cells from blood. The DNA of the CDR3 is TGCGCCAGCAACGACTCGGGGGGCACCGGGGAGCTGTTTTTT. Its protein product is CASNDSGGTGELFF.